This passage covers 21 T cell receptor beta chains from one sample sequenced in a study of T cells after yellow fever vaccination. TCRdb passed the 5' RACE reads through MiXCR, listing each CDR3 protein once. The sample yields under 150,000 distinct CDR3 sequences, 6.5% to 8.5% seen once. The sequences come from CD4+ T cells sorted from PBMCs, collected 5 days after the yellow fever booster vaccination. These receptors came from a man between 25 and 39 years old who received the YFV17D yellow fever vaccine.

This clonotype was counted between two and nine times. This chain joins TRBV20-1 and TRBJ1-1; D perhaps matches TRBD1 (5 bases). The V end lost 5 bases, the J end lost 4 bases, and 14 bases lay between the germline ends. CDR3 length: 13 residues. The V gene's germline CDR1 is DFQATT and CDR2 SNEGSKA (reference sequence). The DNA of the CDR3 is TGCAGTGCTCGGACGGACATAATCACTGAAGCTTTCTTT. Amino acids: CSARTDIITEAFF.

Many counts were recorded for this clonotype. This chain links TRBV3-1 with TRBJ2-1, with D unresolved. V lost 1 base to trimming and J lost 6 bases, with 4 bases between them. Germline V gene sequence: CDR1 LGHDT, CDR2 YNNKEL (reference sequence). The CDR3 totals 12 residues. The CDR3 DNA reads TGTGCCAGCAGCCAAGTTTTCAATGAGCAGTTCTTC. The encoded protein is CASSQVFNEQFF.

In this sample, this clonotype turned up many times. V usage is TRBV29-1 and J usage is TRBJ2-3; D uncertain. Germline-derived CDR1 and CDR2 are SQVTM and ANQGSEA. V gave up 4 bases and J gave up 2 bases, with 7 bases separating them. This CDR3 is built from 12 residues. The chain's CDR3 is CSVVGNTDTQYF. For the CDR3, the DNA is TGCAGCGTTGTGGGAAACACAGATACGCAGTATTTT.

This clonotype was recorded once. Possible read error: a much larger clone is one base away. No conserved phenylalanine or tryptophan is present at the end of the CDR3, so a read error is the likely explanation. This chain joins TRBV7-9 and TRBJ1-6; no definite D call. There are 13 residues in the CDR3. Germline-derived CDR1 and CDR2 are SEHNR and FQNEAQ (reference sequence). V lost 1 base to trimming and J lost 8 bases, with 6 bases between them. The CDR3 DNA reads TGTGCCAGCAGCTTAGAACAATATTCACCCCTCCACTCT. Protein sequence: CASSLEQYSPLHS.

This clonotype has at least ten counts. CDR3 DNA: TGCAGTGCTAGAGATCCGAATTCATCTGGAAACACCATATATTTT. Protein: CSARDPNSSGNTIYF. V and J are TRBV20-1 and TRBJ1-3, with D uncertain. V lost 0 bases, J lost 1 base, and 10 bases lay in between. There are 15 residues in the CDR3. Germline CDR1 DFQATT, CDR2 SNEGSKA (reference sequence).

This clonotype showed up many times. The chain recombines TRBV7-2 with TRBJ2-7; 7 nucleotides line up with TRBD2. V was pared by 5 bases and J by 1 base, with 11 bases of the junction left unmatched. The CDR3 runs to 16 residues. Germline CDR1 reads SGHTA; CDR2 reads FQGNSA. The CDR3 reads CASSVEVLAASYEQYF. Here the CDR3 DNA reads TGTGCCAGCAGCGTTGAGGTGCTAGCGGCTTCCTACGAGCAGTACTTC.

The sample holds many counts of this clonotype. The chain uses TRBV7-8 and TRBJ2-7; D may correspond to TRBD1 or TRBD2 (5 bases each). The V end lost 5 bases, the J end lost 7 bases, and 12 bases lay between the germline ends. Germline CDR1 reads SGHVS; CDR2 reads FQNEAQ. The CDR3 consists of 12 residues. The chain's CDR3 is CASSLTWGEQYF. CDR3 bases: TGTGCCAGCAGCCTCACTTGGGGGGAGCAGTACTTC.

This clonotype was observed many times. In DNA, the CDR3 is TGCAGTGCAACCGGGACAGGGTCCCAAGAGACCCAGTACTTC. Protein product: CSATGTGSQETQYF. V gene TRBV20-1 combines with J gene TRBJ2-5, with TRBD1 matching 9 bases. CDR1 and CDR2 (germline): DFQATT, SNEGSKA (reference sequence). There are 14 residues in the CDR3. Trimming cost V 6 bases and J 1 base; bases outside gene matches: 6.

This clonotype was seen many times. CDR3 in DNA: TGTGCCAGCAGCCCACTAGCGGGAGGGTCAGGGGAGCAGTTCTTC. Encoded protein: CASSPLAGGSGEQFF. V gene TRBV7-9 combines with J gene TRBJ2-1, with 13 bases lining up with TRBD2. Germline lookup yields CDR1 SEHNR and CDR2 FQNEAQ (reference sequence). V shed 5 bases, J shed 10 bases, and the junction held 8 bases outside the gene matches. This CDR3 is 15 amino acids long.

Within the sample, this clonotype is medium-sized (0.01 to 0.1%). This chain joins TRBV5-1 and TRBJ2-7; 10 bases are shared with TRBD2. The CDR3 consists of 14 residues. From germline, CDR1 is SGHRS and CDR2 YFSETQ. J was trimmed by 7 bases and V by 2 bases; bases with no gene match: 6. As DNA, the CDR3 is TGCGCCAGCAGCTTCGGGACTAGCGACAGAGAGCAGTACTTC. It codes for CASSFGTSDREQYF.

This clonotype came up many times. This chain links TRBV20-1 with TRBJ2-3; D is undetermined. Trimming cost V 2 bases and J 2 bases, with 8 bases left between them. In germline, CDR1 is DFQATT, CDR2 SNEGSKA (reference sequence). The CDR3 spans 13 residues. The DNA for the CDR3 is TGCAGTGCTAGATTGGGCCTCACAGATACGCAGTATTTT. Its protein is CSARLGLTDTQYF.

This clonotype was detected ten times or more. The chain recombines TRBV15 with TRBJ2-6; D uncertain. V dropped 4 bases and J dropped 0 bases, with 7 bases sitting between them. The germline V gene has CDR1 LNHNV and CDR2 YYDKDF (reference sequence). The CDR3 consists of 15 residues. This CDR3 is CATSIENSGANVLTF. The CDR3 region has the DNA TGTGCCACCAGCATTGAAAACTCTGGGGCCAACGTCCTGACTTTC.

In this sample, this clonotype turned up many times. This rearrangement joins TRBV3-1 to TRBJ2-2, with D unresolved. The CDR3 has 12 residues. The V and J ends lost 5 bases and 5 bases respectively, with 6 bases between them. Germline lookup yields CDR1 LGHDT and CDR2 YNNKEL (reference sequence). The CDR3 loop is CASSYATGELFF. CDR3 coding DNA: TGTGCCAGCAGCTACGCTACCGGGGAGCTGTTTTTT.

This clonotype was seen at least ten times. The chain recombines TRBV20-1 with TRBJ2-7, with D possibly matching TRBD2 (6 bases). V was cut by 5 bases and J by 3 bases, with 14 bases left in between. In germline, CDR1 is DFQATT, CDR2 SNEGSKA (reference sequence). The CDR3 totals 13 residues. The CDR3 is CSAVRDFNYEQYF. In DNA form, the CDR3 reads TGCAGTGCTGTCCGGGACTTTAACTACGAGCAGTACTTC.

In regard to this clonotype: One end of the junction does not line up with germline, which may come from a read error. The V call is TRBV20-1, the J call TRBJ1-1, with D possibly being TRBD1 (6 bases). CDR1 is DFQATT, CDR2 SNEGSKA, per germline (reference sequence). CDR3 length equals 16 residues. CDR3 loop: CCARGGVRGRNTEAFF. The CDR3 DNA follows: TGCTGTGCTAGAGGGGGGGTTCGGGGCCGAAACACTGAAGCTTTCTTT.

This clonotype was found many times. The chain combines TRBV20-1 with TRBJ2-2; no reliable D call. Trimming stripped 1 base from V and 5 bases from J, with 14 bases between. The CDR3 runs 15 residues. Germline V gene lookup returns CDR1 DFQATT and CDR2 SNEGSKA (reference sequence). The CDR3 DNA reads TGCAGTGCTAGAGGCCGACATCTTCAAACCGGGGAGCTGTTTTTT. It specifies CSARGRHLQTGELFF.

This clonotype was detected many times. The chain is built from TRBV20-1 and TRBJ1-2; D not resolved. CDR1 is DFQATT and CDR2 is SNEGSKA in the germline V gene (reference sequence). The CDR3 is 12 amino acids. The V end was cut by 0 bases, the J end by 2 bases, with 4 bases between. The CDR3 DNA is TGCAGTGCTAGAGAGCTGAACTATGGCTACACCTTC. This codes for CSARELNYGYTF.

This clonotype was picked up many times. The genes are TRBV20-1 and TRBJ2-1; D possibly corresponds to TRBD1 (6 bases). CDR3 length: 16 residues. V was shortened by 2 bases and J by 2 bases, with 16 bases between the two germline ends. Looked up from germline, CDR1 is DFQATT and CDR2 is SNEGSKA (reference sequence). This chain's CDR3 is CSARKGGGITYNEQFF. The CDR3 DNA reads TGCAGTGCTAGAAAAGGGGGTGGAATAACCTACAATGAGCAGTTCTTC.

This clonotype was seen many times. The chain carries TRBV2 and TRBJ2-3; 8 bases are shared with TRBD2. Germline V gives CDR1 SNHLY, CDR2 FYNNEI. J was trimmed by 5 bases and V by 3 bases; bases with no gene match: 7. This CDR3 region has 15 residues. CDR3 in amino acids: CASSDLLADGDTQYF. CDR3 DNA sequence: TGTGCCAGCAGTGATTTACTAGCGGATGGAGATACGCAGTATTTT. The whole variable domain, filled in from reference TRBV2 and TRBJ2-3, reads EPEVTQTPSHQVTQMGQEVILRCVPISNHLYFYWYRQILGQKVEFLVSFYNNEISEKSEIFDDQFSVERPDGSNFTLKIRSTKLEDSAMYFCASSDLLADGDTQYFGPGTRLTVL.

This rearrangement joins TRBV7-8 to TRBJ2-4; D possibly uses TRBD1 or TRBD2 (6 bases each). Germline V gives CDR1 SGHVS, CDR2 FQNEAQ. This CDR3 has 17 residues. The V and J ends lost 3 bases and 1 base respectively, with 16 bases between them. The CDR3 sequence: CASSLAGAGFAKNIQYF. The CDR3 DNA sequence: TGTGCCAGCAGCTTGGCAGGGGCGGGATTCGCCAAAAACATTCAGTACTTC.

This clonotype was recorded many times. V and J are TRBV5-6 and TRBJ2-7, with 9 bases matching TRBD1. Trimming at V came to 0 bases and at J to 3 bases, leaving 4 bases not matched to a gene. The germline V gene encodes CDR1 SGHDT and CDR2 YYEEEE. The CDR3 has 15 residues. This chain's CDR3 is CASSLDTGGSYEQYF. The CDR3 DNA follows: TGTGCCAGCAGCTTGGATACAGGGGGCAGCTACGAGCAGTACTTC.